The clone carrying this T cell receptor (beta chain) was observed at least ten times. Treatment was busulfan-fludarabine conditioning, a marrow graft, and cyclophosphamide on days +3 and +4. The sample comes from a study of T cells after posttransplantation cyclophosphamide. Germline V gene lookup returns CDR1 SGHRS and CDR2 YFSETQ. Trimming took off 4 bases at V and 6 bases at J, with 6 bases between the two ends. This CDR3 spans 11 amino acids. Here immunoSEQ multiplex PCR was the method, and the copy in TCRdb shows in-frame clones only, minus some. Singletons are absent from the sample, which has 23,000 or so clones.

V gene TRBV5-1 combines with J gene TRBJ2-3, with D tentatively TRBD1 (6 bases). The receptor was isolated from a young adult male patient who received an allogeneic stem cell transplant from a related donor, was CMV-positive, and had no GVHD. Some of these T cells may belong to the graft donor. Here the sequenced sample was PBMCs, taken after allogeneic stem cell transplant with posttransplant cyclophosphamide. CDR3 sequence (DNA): TGCGCCAGCAGCGGGGGCGATACGCAGTATTTT. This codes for CASSGGDTQYF.